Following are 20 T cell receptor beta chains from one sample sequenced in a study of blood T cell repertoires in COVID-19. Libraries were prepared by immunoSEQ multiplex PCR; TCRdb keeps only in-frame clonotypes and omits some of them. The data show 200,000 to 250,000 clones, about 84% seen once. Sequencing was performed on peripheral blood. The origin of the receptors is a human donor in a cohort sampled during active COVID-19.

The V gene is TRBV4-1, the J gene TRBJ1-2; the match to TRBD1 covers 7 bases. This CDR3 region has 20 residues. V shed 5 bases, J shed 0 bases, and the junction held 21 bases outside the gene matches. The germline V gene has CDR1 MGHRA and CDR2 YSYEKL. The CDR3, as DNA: TGCGCCAGCAGCTGGGTCGACAGGGTGCCGCGGATCGAAGCTAACTATGGCTACACCTTC. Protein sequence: CASSWVDRVPRIEANYGYTF.

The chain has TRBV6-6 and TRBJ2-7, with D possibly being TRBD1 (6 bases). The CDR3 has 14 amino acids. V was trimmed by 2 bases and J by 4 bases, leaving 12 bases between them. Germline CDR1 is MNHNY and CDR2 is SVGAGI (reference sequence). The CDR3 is CASSYQGMEYEQYF. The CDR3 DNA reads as TGTGCCAGCAGTTACCAGGGGATGGAGTACGAGCAGTACTTC.

CDR3 nucleotides: TGTGCCACCAGTGACCGGGGGGGCAGAGACATTCAGTACTTC. Its protein is CATSDRGGRDIQYF. The rearrangement links TRBV24-1 to TRBJ2-4, with 8 bases matching TRBD2. Germline CDR1 and CDR2: KGHDR and SFDVKD. This CDR3 contains 14 residues. With V trimmed by 4 bases and J by 8 bases, 6 bases remained unmatched.

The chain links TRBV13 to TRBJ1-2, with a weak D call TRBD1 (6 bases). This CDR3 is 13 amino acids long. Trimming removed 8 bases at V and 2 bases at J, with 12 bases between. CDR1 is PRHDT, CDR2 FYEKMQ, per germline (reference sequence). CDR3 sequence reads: CASGVGANYGYTF. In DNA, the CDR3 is TGTGCCAGCGGGGTGGGGGCGAACTATGGCTACACCTTC.

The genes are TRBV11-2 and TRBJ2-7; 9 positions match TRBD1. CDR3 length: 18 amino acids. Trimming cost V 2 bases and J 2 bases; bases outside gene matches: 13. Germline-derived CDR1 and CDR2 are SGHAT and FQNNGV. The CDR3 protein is CASSLYSLLGTGTYEQYF. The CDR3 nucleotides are TGTGCCAGCAGCTTATATTCCTTGTTAGGGACAGGGACCTACGAGCAGTACTTC.

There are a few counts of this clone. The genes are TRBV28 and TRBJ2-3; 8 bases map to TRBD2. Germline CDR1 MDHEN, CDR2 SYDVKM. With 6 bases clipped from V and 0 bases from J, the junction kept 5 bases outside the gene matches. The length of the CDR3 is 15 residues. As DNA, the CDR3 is TGTGCCAGCAGATTACTAGCGGCTAGCACAGATACGCAGTATTTT. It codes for CASRLLAASTDTQYF.

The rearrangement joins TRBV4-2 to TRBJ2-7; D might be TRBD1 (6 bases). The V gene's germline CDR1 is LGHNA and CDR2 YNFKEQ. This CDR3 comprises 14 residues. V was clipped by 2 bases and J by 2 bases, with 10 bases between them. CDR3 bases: TGTGCCAGCAGCCAAAACAGGGACGCCTACGAGCAGTACTTC. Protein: CASSQNRDAYEQYF.

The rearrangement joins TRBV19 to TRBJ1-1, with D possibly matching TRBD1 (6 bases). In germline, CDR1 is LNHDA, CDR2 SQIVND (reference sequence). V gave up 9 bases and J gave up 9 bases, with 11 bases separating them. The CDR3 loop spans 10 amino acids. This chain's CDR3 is CASPGQQAFF. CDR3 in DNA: TGTGCCAGCCCAGGACAGCAAGCTTTCTTT.

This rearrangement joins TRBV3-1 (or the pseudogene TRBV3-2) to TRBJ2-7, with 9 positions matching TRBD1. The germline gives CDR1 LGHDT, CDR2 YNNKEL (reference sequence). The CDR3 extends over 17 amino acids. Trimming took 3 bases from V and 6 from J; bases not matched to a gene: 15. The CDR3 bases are TGTGCCAGCAGCCAGAGGGACAGGGATCGGATTCGGGGCGAGCAGTACTTC. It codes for CASSQRDRDRIRGEQYF.

CDR3 nucleotide sequence: TGTGCCAGCAGTTTCGACTCCTGGAACACTGAAGCTTTCTTT. As protein: CASSFDSWNTEAFF. The chain has TRBV28 and TRBJ1-1, with D hard to call. The V end was cut by 3 bases, the J end by 1 base, with 9 bases between. The CDR3 extends over 14 amino acids. Germline-derived CDR1 and CDR2 are MDHEN and SYDVKM.

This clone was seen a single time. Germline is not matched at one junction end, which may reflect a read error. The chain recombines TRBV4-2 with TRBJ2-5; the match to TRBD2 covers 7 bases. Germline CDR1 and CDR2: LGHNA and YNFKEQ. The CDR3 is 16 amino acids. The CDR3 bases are TGTGCCAGCAACCAAAACAAGATCCGGGGGGAAGAGACCCAGTACTTC. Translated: CASNQNKIRGEETQYF.

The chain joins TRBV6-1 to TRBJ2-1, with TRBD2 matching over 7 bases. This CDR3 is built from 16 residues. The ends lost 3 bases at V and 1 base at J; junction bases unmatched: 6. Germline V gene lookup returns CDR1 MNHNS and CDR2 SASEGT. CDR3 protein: CASSDLVGGSYNEQFF. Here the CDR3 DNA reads TGTGCCAGCAGTGACCTAGTGGGGGGGTCCTACAATGAGCAGTTCTTC.

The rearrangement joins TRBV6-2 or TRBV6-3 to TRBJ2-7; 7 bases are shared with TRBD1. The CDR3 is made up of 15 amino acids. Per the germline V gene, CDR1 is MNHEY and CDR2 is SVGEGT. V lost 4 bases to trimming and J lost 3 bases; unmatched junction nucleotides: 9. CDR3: CASSFDRDGDYEQYF. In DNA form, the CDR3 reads TGTGCCAGCAGTTTTGACAGGGATGGGGACTACGAGCAGTACTTC.

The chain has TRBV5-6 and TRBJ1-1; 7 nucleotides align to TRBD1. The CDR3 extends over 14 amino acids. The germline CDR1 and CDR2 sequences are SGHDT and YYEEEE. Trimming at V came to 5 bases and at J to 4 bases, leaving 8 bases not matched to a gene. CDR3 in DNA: TGTGCCAGCAGACCCGACAGGGAGAGCACTGAAGCTTTCTTT. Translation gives CASRPDRESTEAFF.

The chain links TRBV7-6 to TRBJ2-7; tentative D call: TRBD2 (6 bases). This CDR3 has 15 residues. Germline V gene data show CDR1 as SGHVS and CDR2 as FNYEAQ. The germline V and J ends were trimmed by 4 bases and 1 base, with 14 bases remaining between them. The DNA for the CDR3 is TGTGCCAGCAGCTCAATTTTCGGGACTTCCTACGAGCAGTACTTC. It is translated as CASSSIFGTSYEQYF.

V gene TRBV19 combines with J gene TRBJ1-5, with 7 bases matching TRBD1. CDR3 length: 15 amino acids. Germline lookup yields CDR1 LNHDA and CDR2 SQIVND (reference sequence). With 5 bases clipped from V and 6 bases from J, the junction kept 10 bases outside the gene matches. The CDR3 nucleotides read TGTGCCAGTAGTCCCGACAGGGAAGAGGGTCAGCCCCAGCATTTT. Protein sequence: CASSPDREEGQPQHF.

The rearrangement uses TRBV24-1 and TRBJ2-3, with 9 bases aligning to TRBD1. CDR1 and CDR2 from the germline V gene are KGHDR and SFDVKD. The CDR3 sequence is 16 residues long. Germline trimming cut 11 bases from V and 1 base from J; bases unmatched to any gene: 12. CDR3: CAKGQGTLGGTDTQYF. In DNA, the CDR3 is TGTGCCAAGGGACAGGGAACTTTGGGGGGCACAGATACGCAGTATTTT.

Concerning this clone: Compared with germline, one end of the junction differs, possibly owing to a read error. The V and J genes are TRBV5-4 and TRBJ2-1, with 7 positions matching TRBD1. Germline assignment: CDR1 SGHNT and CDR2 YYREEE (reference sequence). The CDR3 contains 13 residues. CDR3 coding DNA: TGTGCCAGCAGCTTAGTTCCGGGACAGCAACTTGTCTTC. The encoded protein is CASSLVPGQQLVF.

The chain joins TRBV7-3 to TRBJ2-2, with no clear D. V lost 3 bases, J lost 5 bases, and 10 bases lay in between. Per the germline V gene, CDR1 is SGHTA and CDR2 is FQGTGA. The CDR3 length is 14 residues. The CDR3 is CASSFHSGTGELFF. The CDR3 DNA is TGTGCCAGCAGCTTCCACTCGGGTACCGGGGAGCTGTTTTTT.

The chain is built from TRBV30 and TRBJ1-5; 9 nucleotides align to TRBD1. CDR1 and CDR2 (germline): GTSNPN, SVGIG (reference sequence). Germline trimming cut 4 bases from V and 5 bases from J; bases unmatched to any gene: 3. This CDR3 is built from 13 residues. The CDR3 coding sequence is TGTGCCTGGAACAGGGGGCGCGATCAGCCCCAGCATTTT. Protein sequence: CAWNRGRDQPQHF.